This T cell receptor (beta chain) was captured in a study of T cell repertoires in cytomegalovirus infection. In TCRdb, the reads were re-called with MiXCR into one record per CDR3 protein. The sample holds 600,000 to 800,000 distinct CDR3 sequences, 24% seen once. CDR3 size: 14 residues. Between the trimmed V and J ends, which lost 1 base and 2 bases, there was a span of 6 bases. CDR1 and CDR2 from the germline V gene are MGHRA and YSYEKL. This clonotype was counted a few times. The source material was CD8+ T cells from PBMCs. This TCR was recovered from a human donor in good health (CMV status not recorded). Some clones in this sample may be carry-over from other donors' samples. This chain uses TRBV4-1 with TRBJ2-4; unclear D gene. As DNA, the CDR3 is TGCGCCAGCAGCCAAGGGGTATCCAAAAACATTCAGTACTTC. Protein: CASSQGVSKNIQYF.